A selection of T cell receptor beta chains follows, all from one sample in a study of blood T cell repertoires in COVID-19. TCRdb's copy holds only in-frame clones and misses some; the assay was immunoSEQ multiplex PCR. Of 90,000 to 100,000 clones in the sample, about 84% are singletons; the top ten hold about 4%. Sequenced sample: peripheral blood. These receptor sequences come from a man aged 60 to 69 with acute or convalescent COVID-19. The CDR3 runs from the conserved cysteine through the conserved F or W. A D gene is named only where the DNA matches it firmly. Some rows have no size entry. The others give once, few or many, or a class for an expanded clone.

TRBD1	once	TRBV3-1/TRBV3-2	TRBJ1-1	TGTGCCAGCAGCCGGCAGGGGGTTACTGAAGCTTTCTTT	CASSRQGVTEAFF
-	-	TRBV2	TRBJ2-1	TGTGCCAGCAGGGCGGACACATTGAACAATGAGCAGTTCTTC	CASRADTLNNEQFF
TRBD1	-	TRBV12-3/TRBV12-4	TRBJ1-6	TGTGCCAGCGGGGGACAGGCCTATTCACCCCTCCACTTT	CASGGQAYSPLHF
TRBD2	-	TRBV10-3	TRBJ2-1	TGTGCCATCAGTGAGGGGCGGGGGGGCGGCAGCAATGAGCAGTTCTTC	CAISEGRGGGSNEQFF
-	-	TRBV5-4	TRBJ1-5	TGTGCCAGCAGCTCTTGGGGACGGGGGGACAATCAGCCCCAGCATTTT	CASSSWGRGDNQPQHF
TRBD2	-	TRBV29-1	TRBJ2-4	TGCAGCGTTGAATCCCGGGGGGACATTCAGTACTTC	CSVESRGDIQYF
-	-	TRBV19	TRBJ2-7	TGTGCCAGTAGTATGAGGGTTTCTGGCTACGAGCAGTACTTC	CASSMRVSGYEQYF
-	-	TRBV13	TRBJ1-6	TGTGCCAGCAGCCTGGGACACCCTTATAATTCACCCCTCCACTTT	CASSLGHPYNSPLHF
-	-	TRBV21-1	TRBJ1-1	TGTGCCAGCAAGGACAGGAGCACTGAAGCTTTCTTT	CASKDRSTEAFF
-	-	TRBV27	TRBJ2-7	TGTGCCAGCAGTTTGTCCAGGGCCTACGAGCAGTACTTC	CASSLSRAYEQYF
-	-	TRBV4-3	TRBJ1-4	TGCGCCAGCAGCCAAGAGATTGATAGGGGGGAAAAACTGTTTTTT	CASSQEIDRGEKLFF
-	-	TRBV5-1	TRBJ2-2	TGCGCCAGCAGCTTGGGCGGTTTGGACACCGGGGAGCTGTTTTTT	CASSLGGLDTGELFF
-	once	TRBV28	TRBJ1-6	TGTGCCAGCAGTTTTGGTCAGGGAGGTTCACCCCTCCACTTT	CASSFGQGGSPLHF
-	-	TRBV7-2	TRBJ1-4	TGTGCCAGCAGTCGGGCGGCGGGTAATGAAAAACTGTTTTTT	CASSRAAGNEKLFF
-	-	TRBV14	TRBJ1-1	TGTGCCAGCAGCCCACAGCGCGGGGAGGTTACTGAAGCTTTCTTT	CASSPQRGEVTEAFF
TRBD1	-	TRBV24-1	TRBJ2-6	TGTGCCACCAGCTCCGGGACAGGCGCCTCTGGGGCCAACGTCCTGACTTTC	CATSSGTGASGANVLTF
TRBD2	-	TRBV6-5	TRBJ2-3	TGTGCCAGCAGTAGACCTCGGGGGGGAGATACGCAGTATTTT	CASSRPRGGDTQYF
TRBD1	-	TRBV7-2	TRBJ1-2	TGTGCCAGCAGCCCGGGGACAGGGACCCTCTATGGCTACACCTTC	CASSPGTGTLYGYTF
-	few	TRBV6-5	TRBJ1-1	TGTGCCAGCGAGACGTTCGGGACTGAAGCTTTCTTT	CASETFGTEAFF
-	-	TRBV9	TRBJ2-1	TGTGCCAGCAGCGATATTGAGGGAGCCGCCCCTCGTGAGCAGTTCTTC	CASSDIEGAAPREQFF
TRBD1	-	TRBV5-6	TRBJ1-3	TGTGCCAGCAGCTCGGGGACAGGAGCGTCCGGAAACACCATATATTTT	CASSSGTGASGNTIYF
-	-	TRBV9	TRBJ1-1	TGTGCCAGCAGCGTAGGAGTCAGGGGGAACACTGAAGCTTTCTTT	CASSVGVRGNTEAFF
-	-	TRBV3-1/TRBV3-2	TRBJ1-1	TGTGCCAGCAGCCAAGATCTCGGGAACACTGAAGCTTTCTTT	CASSQDLGNTEAFF
-	-	TRBV6-6	TRBJ1-1	TGTGCCAGCAGAGGACACGTCGGGAGCGCTGAAGCTTTCTTT	CASRGHVGSAEAFF
-	once	TRBV7-9	TRBJ1-5	TGTGCCAGCAGCTTAGATAGTCAGCCCCAGCATTTT	CASSLDSQPQHF
TRBD2	-	TRBV28	TRBJ2-1	TGTGCCAGCAGTGGACTAGCCTTTCCGAATGAGCAGTTCTTC	CASSGLAFPNEQFF
TRBD2	-	TRBV7-2	TRBJ2-3	TGTGCCAGCAGCTTAAGCGGGGGGCGCACAGATACGCAGTATTTT	CASSLSGGRTDTQYF
-	-	TRBV7-2	TRBJ1-1	TGTGCCAGCAGCTTAGCCGGGGTTTTGTCCATGAACACTGAAGCTTTCTTT	CASSLAGVLSMNTEAFF
TRBD2	-	TRBV6-1	TRBJ2-1	TGTGCCAGCAGTGAACGGGGGGGGACCAATGAGCAGTTCTTC	CASSERGGTNEQFF
TRBD1	-	TRBV6-2/TRBV6-3	TRBJ1-4	TGTGCCAGCAGTCCGGGACAGGGAAGTAGTGAAAAACTGTTTTTT	CASSPGQGSSEKLFF
-	-	TRBV15	TRBJ1-1	TGTGCCACCAGCAGTCTCTTGTACACTGAAGCTTTCTTT	CATSSLLYTEAFF